This T cell receptor (beta chain) stems from a study of T cell repertoires in cytomegalovirus infection. For the study at large: Peptides in the study included HLA-C-restricted and HLA-B-restricted CMV epitopes. Indicated by public TCR beta signatures were CMV infection and matching HLA type. Whole-study results and caveats: The ex vivo response showed dominance by HLA-C-restricted CMV-specific TCR beta clonotypes. Pooled public TCR beta family frequency picked out CMV carriers with the relevant HLA.

The sample holds a few counts of this clonotype. Its target is unknown. TCRdb itself ran the reads through MiXCR, one entry per CDR3 protein. This table holds approximately 910,000 distinct CDR3 sequences, approximately 31% found once. The V end lost 2 bases, the J end lost 1 base, and 7 bases lay between the germline ends. CDR3 length equals 14 residues. Germline V gives CDR1 SGHVT, CDR2 SQSDAQ. This TCR was sampled from a human donor in good health (CMV status not recorded). Some clones in this sample may be carry-over from other donors' samples. J is TRBJ2-3 and V is TRBV7-4, with D uncertain. Here the sequenced sample was cultured CD8+ T cells from PBMCs, taken from culture after CMV antigen stimulation. The CDR3 DNA reads as TGTGCCAGCAGCTTATTGCCAGGCACAGATACGCAGTATTTT. Translation gives CASSLLPGTDTQYF.